The clone carrying this T cell receptor beta chain was observed a few times. Its antigen remains unknown. These data come from a study of T-cell reconstitution after alpha-beta-depleted transplantation in children. Whole-study results and caveats: Surviving recipient T cells and thymic progenitors underlay high day-60 TCRbeta diversity in some patients. The main origin of T-cell counts and diversity one year after transplant was newly produced T cells.

Germline V gives CDR1 SGDLS, CDR2 YYNGEE. V gave up 3 bases and J gave up 0 bases, with 10 bases separating them. This CDR3 is 16 amino acids long. Preparation of the TCRbeta library involved a method that used unique molecular identifiers. TCRdb redid the calling of the PCR reads with MiXCR, one entry per CDR3 protein. The sample contains just over 950,000 distinct CDR3 sequences, under 30% of which appear only once. The genes are TRBV9 and TRBJ2-6; possibly TRBD1 or TRBD2 for D (5 bases each). The receptor comes from a boy in the first two years of life who had a stem cell transplant for SCID, so the T cells may come from the graft donor. The sequencing here drew on PBMCs, mostly from graft donor cells, taken 360 days after TCRalphabeta/CD19-depleted stem cell transplant. The DNA of the CDR3 is TGTGCCAGCAGCGAGGGACGGGTCTCTGGGGCCAACGTCCTGACTTTC. Translating gives CASSEGRVSGANVLTF. The variable domain in full, with the rest retrieved from reference TRBV9 and TRBJ2-6, is DSGVTQTPKHLITATGQRVTLRCSPRSGDLSVYWYQQSLDQGLQFLIQYYNGEERAKGNILERFSAQQFPDLHSELNLSSLELGDSALYFCASSEGRVSGANVLTFGAGSRLTVL.